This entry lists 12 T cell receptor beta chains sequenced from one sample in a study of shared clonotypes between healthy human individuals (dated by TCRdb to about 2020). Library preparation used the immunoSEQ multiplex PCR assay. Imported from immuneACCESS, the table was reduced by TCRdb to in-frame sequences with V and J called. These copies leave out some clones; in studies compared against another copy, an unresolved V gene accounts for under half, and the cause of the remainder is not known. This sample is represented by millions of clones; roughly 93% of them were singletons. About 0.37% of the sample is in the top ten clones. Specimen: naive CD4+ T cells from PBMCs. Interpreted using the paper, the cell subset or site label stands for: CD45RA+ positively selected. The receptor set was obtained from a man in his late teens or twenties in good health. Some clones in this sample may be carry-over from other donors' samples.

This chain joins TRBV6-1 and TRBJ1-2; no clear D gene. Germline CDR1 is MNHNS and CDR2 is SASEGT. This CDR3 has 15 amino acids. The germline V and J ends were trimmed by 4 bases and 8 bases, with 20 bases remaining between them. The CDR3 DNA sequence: TGTGCCAGCAGTGGGACGGTGGCTTTCAATCAGGGCTACACCTTC. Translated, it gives CASSGTVAFNQGYTF.

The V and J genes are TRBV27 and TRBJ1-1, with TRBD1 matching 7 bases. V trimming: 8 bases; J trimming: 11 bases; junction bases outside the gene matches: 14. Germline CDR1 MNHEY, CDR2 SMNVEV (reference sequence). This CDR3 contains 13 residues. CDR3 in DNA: TGTGCCAGCTATACAAGGACAGGTGCTTGGGCTTTCTTT. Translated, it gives CASYTRTGAWAFF.

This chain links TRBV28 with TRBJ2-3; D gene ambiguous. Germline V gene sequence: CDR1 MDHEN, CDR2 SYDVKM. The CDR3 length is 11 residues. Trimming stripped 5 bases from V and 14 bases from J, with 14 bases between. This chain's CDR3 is CASSQKTRWYF. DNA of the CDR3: TGTGCCAGCAGTCAAAAGACTCGGTGGTATTTT.

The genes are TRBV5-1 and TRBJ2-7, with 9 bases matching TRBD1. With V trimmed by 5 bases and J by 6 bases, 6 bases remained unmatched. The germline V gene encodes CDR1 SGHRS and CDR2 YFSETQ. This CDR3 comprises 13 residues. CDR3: CASRIQGAGEQYF. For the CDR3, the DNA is TGCGCCAGCAGGATACAGGGGGCGGGCGAGCAGTACTTC.

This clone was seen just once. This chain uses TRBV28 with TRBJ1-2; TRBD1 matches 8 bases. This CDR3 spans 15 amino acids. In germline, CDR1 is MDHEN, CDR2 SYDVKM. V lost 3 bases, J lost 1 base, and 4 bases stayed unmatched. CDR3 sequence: CASSFRTGFNYGYTF. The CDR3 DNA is TGTGCCAGCAGTTTCCGGACAGGGTTTAACTATGGCTACACCTTC.

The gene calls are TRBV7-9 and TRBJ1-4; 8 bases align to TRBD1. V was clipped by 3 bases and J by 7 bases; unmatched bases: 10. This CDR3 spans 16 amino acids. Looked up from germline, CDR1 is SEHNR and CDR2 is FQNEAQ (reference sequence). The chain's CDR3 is CASSLTRTGNSEKLFF. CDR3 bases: TGTGCCAGCAGCTTGACGAGGACAGGGAACAGTGAAAAACTGTTTTTT.

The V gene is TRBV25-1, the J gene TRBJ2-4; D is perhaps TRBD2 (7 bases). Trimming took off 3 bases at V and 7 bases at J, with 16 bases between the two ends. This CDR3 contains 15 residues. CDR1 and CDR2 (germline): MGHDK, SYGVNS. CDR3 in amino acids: CASSDARGAGNIQYF. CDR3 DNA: TGTGCCAGCAGTGATGCTCGGGGGGCAGGGAACATTCAGTACTTC.

The CDR3 sequence: CASSLERDTEAFF. CDR3 coding DNA: TGTGCCAGCAGTTTAGAGAGGGACACTGAAGCTTTCTTT. V is TRBV28 and J is TRBJ1-1; D remains ambiguous. This CDR3 has 13 residues. V was cut by 2 bases and J by 3 bases, with 7 bases left in between. Germline CDR1 and CDR2: MDHEN and SYDVKM.

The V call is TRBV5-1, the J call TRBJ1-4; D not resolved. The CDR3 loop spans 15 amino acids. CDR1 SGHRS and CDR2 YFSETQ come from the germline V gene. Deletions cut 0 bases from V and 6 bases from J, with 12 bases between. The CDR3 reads CASSLGSARYEKLFF. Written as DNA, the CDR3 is TGCGCCAGCAGCTTGGGATCAGCTCGTTATGAAAAACTGTTTTTT.

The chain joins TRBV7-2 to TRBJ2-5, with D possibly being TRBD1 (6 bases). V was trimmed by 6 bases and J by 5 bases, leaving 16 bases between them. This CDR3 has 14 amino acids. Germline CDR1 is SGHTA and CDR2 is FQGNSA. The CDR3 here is CASRRTGSRETQYF. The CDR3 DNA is TGTGCCAGCAGGCGCACAGGGTCCCGGGAGACCCAGTACTTC. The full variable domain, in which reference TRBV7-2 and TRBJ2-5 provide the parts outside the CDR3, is GAGVSQSPSNKVTEKGKDVELRCDPISGHTALYWYRQSLGQGLEFLIYFQGNSAPDKSGLPSDRFSAERTGGSVSTLTIQRTQQEDSAVYLCASRRTGSRETQYFGPGTRLLVL.

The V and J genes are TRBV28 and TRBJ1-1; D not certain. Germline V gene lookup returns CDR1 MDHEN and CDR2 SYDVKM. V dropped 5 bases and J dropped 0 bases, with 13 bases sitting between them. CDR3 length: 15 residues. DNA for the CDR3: TGTGCCAGCAGTCCAGATCACAGCTTGAACACTGAAGCTTTCTTT. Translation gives CASSPDHSLNTEAFF.

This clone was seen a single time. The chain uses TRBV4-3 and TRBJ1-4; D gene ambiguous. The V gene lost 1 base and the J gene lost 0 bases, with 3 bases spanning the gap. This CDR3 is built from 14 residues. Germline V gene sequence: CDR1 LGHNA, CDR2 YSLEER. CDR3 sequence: CASSQVATNEKLFF. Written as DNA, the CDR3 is TGCGCCAGCAGCCAAGTTGCAACTAATGAAAAACTGTTTTTT.